This entry lists 27 T cell receptor beta chains sequenced from one sample in a study of shared clonotypes between healthy human individuals. Here immunoSEQ multiplex PCR was the method, and the copy in TCRdb shows in-frame clones only, minus some. Found here are over a million clones, approximately 70% of them singletons; the top ten hold about 1.5%. Sequenced material: memory CD4+ T cells sorted from blood. Sample subset: CD45RA-negative fraction. The origin of the receptors is a man between 18 and 29 years old in good health.

J is TRBJ1-4 and V is TRBV30; TRBD1 agrees at 9 bases. The CDR3 is 13 residues long. Germline assignment: CDR1 GTSNPN and CDR2 SVGIG (reference sequence). V lost 5 bases and J lost 8; bases outside the gene matches: 6. The CDR3 bases are TGTGCCTGGGGGGGACAGGGAGGCGAAAAACTGTTTTTT. It encodes CAWGGQGGEKLFF.

The rearrangement uses TRBV5-5 and TRBJ1-4; D ambiguous. The germline V gene has CDR1 SGHKS and CDR2 YYEKEE (reference sequence). The CDR3 covers 13 residues. V dropped 2 bases and J dropped 4 bases, with 6 bases sitting between them. The CDR3 region has the DNA TGTGCCAGCAGCTTCCCTCATAATGAAAAACTGTTTTTT. Its translation: CASSFPHNEKLFF.

This sequence joins TRBV5-4 and TRBJ2-5; 7 positions agree with TRBD1. CDR3 length: 13 residues. CDR1 is SGHNT and CDR2 is YYREEE in the germline V gene (reference sequence). V was clipped by 4 bases and J by 4 bases; unmatched bases: 4. CDR3 nucleotide sequence: TGTGCCAGCAGCACGACAGGGCCAGAGACCCAGTACTTC. This sequence encodes CASSTTGPETQYF.

The rearrangement joins TRBV10-3 to TRBJ1-2; D perhaps matches TRBD1 (5 bases). Germline CDR1 ENHRY, CDR2 SYGVKD. The CDR3 spans 13 residues. Deletions cut 4 bases from V and 0 bases from J, with 6 bases between. The CDR3 DNA sequence: TGTGCCATCAGTGGGGGACCTAACTATGGCTACACCTTC. This gives the protein CAISGGPNYGYTF.

The chain uses TRBV18 and TRBJ2-6; D not resolved. Germline lookup yields CDR1 KGHSH and CDR2 LQKENI. V lost 5 bases and J lost 4, with 18 bases in between. This CDR3 has 17 residues. The CDR3 nucleotides read TGTGCCAGCTCAAGGTCGGCCGTGGGTTTGGGGGCCAACGTCCTGACTTTC. Residues: CASSRSAVGLGANVLTF.

The rearrangement links TRBV5-4 to TRBJ2-1; 13 positions match TRBD2. CDR3 length: 15 amino acids. V trimming: 1 base; J trimming: 8 bases; junction bases outside the gene matches: 3. The germline gives CDR1 SGHNT, CDR2 YYREEE (reference sequence). CDR3 amino acids: CASSLTSGREHEQFF. CDR3 nucleotide sequence: TGTGCCAGCAGCTTGACTAGCGGGAGGGAGCATGAGCAGTTCTTC.

The rearrangement links TRBV2 to TRBJ2-2; the D is unclear. CDR1 and CDR2 from the germline V gene are SNHLY and FYNNEI. Trimming removed 7 bases from V and 6 bases from J, with 15 bases in between. The CDR3 runs 14 residues. CDR3 nucleotides: TGTGCCAGCACGCGAACCGAAGGGTCCGGGGAGCTGTTTTTT. It translates to CASTRTEGSGELFF.

With regard to this clone: Because it lacks the conserved phenylalanine or tryptophan at the end, this CDR3 is likely a read error. The chain couples TRBV5-6 to TRBJ1-6; 8 positions match TRBD1. Losses at the gene ends were 4 bases for V and 14 bases for J; bases not matched to a gene: 11. The CDR3 has 14 amino acids. The germline CDR1 and CDR2 sequences are SGHDT and YYEEEE. Written as DNA, the CDR3 is TGTGCCAGCAGCCTACGGGACAGGACCGCGTCCCTCCACGTT. This gives the protein CASSLRDRTASLHV.

Notes on this clone: Other DNA sequences in this sample translate to the same CDR3. The chain recombines TRBV2 with TRBJ2-5; 9 bases line up with TRBD2. Germline loops: CDR1 SNHLY, CDR2 FYNNEI. This CDR3 region has 15 residues. V gave up 6 bases and J gave up 3 bases; unmatched junction bases: 8. CDR3 sequence reads: CASRRWAGGEETQYF. In DNA form, the CDR3 reads TGTGCCAGCAGAAGGTGGGCGGGGGGGGAAGAGACCCAGTACTTC.

This clone was counted between two and nine times. CDR3: CASSEDRGNSPLHF. In nucleotides, the CDR3 is TGTGCCAGCAGTGAGGACAGGGGTAATTCACCCCTCCACTTT. This chain uses TRBV5-6 with TRBJ1-6; 9 nucleotides align to TRBD1. There are 14 residues in the CDR3. V lost 5 bases to trimming and J lost 6 bases; unmatched junction nucleotides: 3. CDR1 SGHDT and CDR2 YYEEEE come from the germline V gene.

This chain links TRBV2 with TRBJ2-1; TRBD2 matches 16 bases. Germline CDR1 SNHLY, CDR2 FYNNEI. This CDR3 has 15 amino acids. Trimming took 4 bases from V and 13 from J; bases not matched to a gene: 7. The CDR3 region has the DNA TGTGCCAGCAGTGTGGGACTAGCGGGAGGGCCAGGCCAGTTCTTC. It specifies CASSVGLAGGPGQFF.

The chain recombines TRBV4-3 with TRBJ2-3; D unclear. Per germline, CDR1 LGHNA and CDR2 YSLEER. V dropped 5 bases and J dropped 0 bases, with 15 bases sitting between them. The CDR3 length is 16 residues. CDR3: CASSTKGLGSTDTQYF. The CDR3 DNA is TGCGCCAGCAGCACAAAGGGCCTGGGTAGCACAGATACGCAGTATTTT.

About this clone itself: The sample carries other DNA sequences with the same CDR3. This chain uses TRBV5-1 with TRBJ1-4, with 8 bases lining up with TRBD1. V shed 0 bases, J shed 5 bases, and the junction held 3 bases outside the gene matches. Germline CDR1 and CDR2: SGHRS and YFSETQ. The CDR3 runs 15 residues. The CDR3 nucleotides read TGCGCCAGCAGCTTGGAAGGGACAGGCAATGAAAAACTGTTTTTT. The encoded protein is CASSLEGTGNEKLFF.

The chain couples TRBV5-4 to TRBJ2-3; 8 bases line up with TRBD1. In germline, CDR1 is SGHNT, CDR2 YYREEE (reference sequence). The junction had 11 bases not matched to a gene; V was cut back by 4 bases and J by 10 bases. CDR3 length: 14 residues. The CDR3 bases are TGTGCCAGCAGCCGCAGGGGGCGTTCCGATTCGCAGTATTTT. Translating it yields CASSRRGRSDSQYF. Drawing the rest from reference TRBV5-4 and TRBJ2-3, the complete variable domain is ETGVTQSPTHLIKTRGQQVTLRCSSQSGHNTVSWYQQALGQGPQFIFQYYREEENGRGNFPPRFSGLQFPNYSSELNVNALELDDSALYLCASSRRGRSDSQYFGPGTRLTVL.

This clone has ten or more counts. This rearrangement joins TRBV5-6 to TRBJ2-1; a possible D gene is TRBD2 (5 bases). Germline V gene data show CDR1 as SGHDT and CDR2 as YYEEEE. This CDR3 is 15 amino acids long. The V end was cut by 7 bases, the J end by 2 bases, with 16 bases between. CDR3 region: CASGPLAAPYNEQFF. The CDR3 region has the DNA TGTGCCAGCGGCCCGCTAGCAGCCCCCTACAATGAGCAGTTCTTC.

V is TRBV15 and J is TRBJ2-1; D gene unclear. Trimming took 0 bases from V and 4 from J, leaving 7 bases between them. CDR3 length: 14 amino acids. Germline V lookup: CDR1 LNHNV, CDR2 YYDKDF (reference sequence). CDR3 loop: CATSRDLGYNEQFF. As DNA, the CDR3 is TGTGCCACCAGCAGAGACCTCGGATACAATGAGCAGTTCTTC.

CDR3 bases: TGCGCCAGCAGCCGATCGGTCGGTTACACAGATACGCAGTATTTT. It is translated as CASSRSVGYTDTQYF. The V call is TRBV4-1, the J call TRBJ2-3; D ambiguous. Germline V gene sequence: CDR1 MGHRA, CDR2 YSYEKL. V was pared by 4 bases and J by 2 bases, with 13 bases between. This CDR3 is built from 15 residues.

For this clone: The sample carries other DNA sequences with the same CDR3. The V call is TRBV18, the J call TRBJ1-2; 8 positions match TRBD1. Germline CDR1 and CDR2: KGHSH and LQKENI. CDR3 size: 13 residues. V was clipped by 4 bases and J by 3 bases; unmatched bases: 1. CDR3 region: CASSQQGDYGYTF. CDR3 bases: TGTGCCAGCTCACAACAGGGGGACTATGGCTACACCTTC.

V usage is TRBV6-5 and J usage is TRBJ1-1, with D perhaps matching TRBD1 (6 bases). The V end lost 7 bases, the J end lost 2 bases, and 17 bases lay between the germline ends. Germline V CDR1 and CDR2: MNHEY, SVGAGI. CDR3 length equals 15 residues. The CDR3 DNA reads as TGTGCCAGCACCAATACAAGGGGGGTAAACACTGAAGCTTTCTTT. It yields the protein CASTNTRGVNTEAFF.

The chain couples TRBV7-9 to TRBJ2-1; 10 positions agree with TRBD2. Germline CDR1 SEHNR, CDR2 FQNEAQ (reference sequence). The CDR3 totals 16 residues. V gave up 2 bases and J gave up 5 bases; unmatched junction bases: 6. The CDR3 loop is CASSLNLAGENNEQFF. The CDR3, as DNA: TGTGCCAGCAGCTTAAACCTAGCGGGAGAGAACAATGAGCAGTTCTTC.

J is TRBJ2-3 and V is TRBV4-1; TRBD2 aligns across 8 bases. CDR3 length: 15 amino acids. Germline-derived CDR1 and CDR2 are MGHRA and YSYEKL. V lost 0 bases, J lost 7 bases, and 6 bases stayed unmatched. CDR3 sequence (DNA): TGCGCCAGCAGCCAAGACCGGGGGGGCCTATATACGCAGTATTTT. Translation: CASSQDRGGLYTQYF.

Only a few counts were recorded for this clone. Other DNA sequences of this sample code for an identical CDR3. The chain links TRBV11-2 to TRBJ2-1, with D hard to call. The CDR3 spans 15 residues. The V end was cut by 1 base, the J end by 0 bases, with 7 bases between. Germline lookup yields CDR1 SGHAT and CDR2 FQNNGV. The CDR3 sequence is CASSLGRSSYNEQFF. CDR3 coding DNA: TGTGCCAGCAGCTTAGGCAGGAGCTCCTACAATGAGCAGTTCTTC. Looking up the rest from reference TRBV11-2 and TRBJ2-1 gives the full variable domain: EAGVAQSPRYKIIEKRQSVAFWCNPISGHATLYWYQQILGQGPKLLIQFQNNGVVDDSQLPKDRFSAERLKGVDSTLKIQPAKLEDSAVYLCASSLGRSSYNEQFFGPGTRLTVL.

This clone was seen a few times. This chain's CDR3 is CASSQGQGKANYGYTF. The CDR3 bases are TGCGCCAGCAGCCAGGGACAGGGAAAAGCTAACTATGGCTACACCTTC. The V call is TRBV4-1, the J call TRBJ1-2, with 9 nucleotides matching TRBD1. Looked up from germline, CDR1 is MGHRA and CDR2 is YSYEKL. V gave up 3 bases and J gave up 0 bases; unmatched junction bases: 5. The CDR3 is 16 residues long.

The chain carries TRBV9 and TRBJ2-1, with 8 positions matching TRBD2. V lost 0 bases to trimming and J lost 7 bases; unmatched junction nucleotides: 6. This CDR3 comprises 15 residues. Looked up from germline, CDR1 is SGDLS and CDR2 is YYNGEE. For the CDR3, the DNA is TGTGCCAGCAGCGTAGGTGGGACTAGGGGTAATGAGCAGTTCTTC. Encoded protein: CASSVGGTRGNEQFF.

This clone was observed a few times. Other nucleotide sequences in the sample specify the same CDR3. The gene calls are TRBV5-1 and TRBJ2-2, with D unclear. Per the germline V gene, CDR1 is SGHRS and CDR2 is YFSETQ. V dropped 1 base and J dropped 2 bases, with 0 bases sitting between them. The CDR3 has 12 residues. CDR3 nucleotide sequence: TGCGCCAGCAGCTTGAACACCGGGGAGCTGTTTTTT. This gives the protein CASSLNTGELFF.

The chain employs TRBV10-3 and TRBJ1-1; 7 bases are shared with TRBD1. Losses at the gene ends were 4 bases for V and 4 bases for J; bases not matched to a gene: 9. Germline CDR1 is ENHRY and CDR2 is SYGVKD. CDR3 length: 15 residues. As DNA, the CDR3 is TGTGCCATCAGTGGACAGGGCTTAGAGACCACTGAAGCTTTCTTT. Translated, it gives CAISGQGLETTEAFF.

This clone showed up many times. The V and J genes are TRBV2 and TRBJ1-5, with 7 nucleotides matching TRBD1. This CDR3 has 14 amino acids. Trimming removed 4 bases from V and 10 bases from J; junction bases left unmatched: 10. Germline CDR1 SNHLY, CDR2 FYNNEI. The CDR3 protein is CASSGQGQDPPQHF. The CDR3 DNA follows: TGTGCCAGCAGTGGACAGGGCCAGGACCCCCCCCAGCATTTT.